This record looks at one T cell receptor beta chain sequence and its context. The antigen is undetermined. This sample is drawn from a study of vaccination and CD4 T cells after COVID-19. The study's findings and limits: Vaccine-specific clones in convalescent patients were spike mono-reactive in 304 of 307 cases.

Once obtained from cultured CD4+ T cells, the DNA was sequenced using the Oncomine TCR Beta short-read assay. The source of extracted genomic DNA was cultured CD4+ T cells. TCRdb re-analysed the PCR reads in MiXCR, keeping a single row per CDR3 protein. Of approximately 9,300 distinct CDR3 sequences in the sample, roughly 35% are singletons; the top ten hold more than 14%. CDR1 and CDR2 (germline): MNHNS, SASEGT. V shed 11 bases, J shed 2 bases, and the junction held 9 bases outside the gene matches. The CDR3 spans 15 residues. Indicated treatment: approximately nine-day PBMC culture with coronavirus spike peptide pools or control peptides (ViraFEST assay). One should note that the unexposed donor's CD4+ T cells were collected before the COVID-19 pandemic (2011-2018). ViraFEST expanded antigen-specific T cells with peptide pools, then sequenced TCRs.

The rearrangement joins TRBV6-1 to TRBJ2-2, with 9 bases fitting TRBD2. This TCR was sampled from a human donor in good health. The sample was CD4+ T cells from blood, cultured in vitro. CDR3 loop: CASTLAGANTGELFF. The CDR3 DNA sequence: TGTGCCTCAACGTTAGCGGGAGCTAACACCGGGGAGCTGTTTTTT.